Each of the 24 T cell receptor beta chains below was sequenced from the same sample in a study of tumor-infiltrating lymphocytes in primary liver carcinoma. Co-extraction of RNA and DNA was performed on about 20-32 mg of unsorted bulk tissue. A constant-region primer served to make TCR beta cDNA from about 490 ng total RNA. Investigators got TCR beta libraries out of three nested multiplex PCR rounds, done with slightly modified ARM-PCR. TRBV1-TRBV30 forward primers paired with a C-beta reverse primer drove the first two PCR rounds, about 10 cycles each. TCRdb itself ran the multiplex PCR reads through MiXCR, one entry per CDR3 protein. The sample has around 120,000 distinct CDR3 sequences, 55% to 75% seen once. Sequences were obtained from liver tumor tissue from sampling region 1. The subset: tumor region T1, superior pole. The receptors derive from a woman aged 60-70 years with primary liver carcinoma and hepatitis B virus infection.

There are many counts of this clonotype. The chain links TRBV5-4 to TRBJ2-7, with D perhaps matching TRBD1 (5 bases). Trimming cost V 1 base and J 6 bases, with 20 bases left between them. Germline V gene sequence: CDR1 SGHNT, CDR2 YYREEE (reference sequence). This CDR3 region has 16 residues. For the CDR3, the DNA is TGTGCCAGCAGCTTGAGTAGGGCAGGGCGGATTAGCGAGCAGTACTTC. Residues: CASSLSRAGRISEQYF.

A note on this clonotype: At one end, the junction sequence differs from germline, possibly due to a read error. The chain recombines TRBV11-2 with TRBJ2-3; TRBD2 matches 7 bases. The germline gives CDR1 SGHAT, CDR2 FQNNGV. The CDR3 loop spans 15 amino acids. CDR3 in amino acids: CTSRTSASITDTQYF. CDR3 nucleotide sequence: TGTACCAGCAGGACTAGTGCTTCTATCACAGATACGCAGTATTTT.

About this clonotype: A much larger clone differs by one base, so this may be a read error. The chain recombines TRBV5-1 with TRBJ2-1, with 11 bases fitting TRBD2. CDR1 is SGHRS and CDR2 is YFSETQ in the germline V gene. The junction had 5 bases not matched to a gene; V was cut back by 0 bases and J by 9 bases. CDR3 length: 15 residues. The CDR3 here is CASSLGLAGIGEQFF. The CDR3 nucleotides read TGCGCCAGCAGCTTGGGACTAGCGGGAATAGGTGAGCAGTTCTTC.

The sample holds one count of this clonotype. At one boundary the junction diverges from the germline segment, which might be a read error. The chain recombines TRBV6-2 or TRBV6-3 with TRBJ2-7; TRBD1 matches 7 bases. CDR3 length: 15 residues. Germline V gives CDR1 MNHEY, CDR2 SVGEGT. CDR3: CDSTTLQGSAYEQYF. CDR3 coding DNA: TGTGACAGCACCACATTACAGGGGAGCGCCTACGAGCAATACTTC.

This clonotype was seen at least ten times. The chain carries TRBV10-3 and TRBJ1-6; D is uncertain. V gave up 4 bases and J gave up 1 base, with 11 bases separating them. CDR3 length: 16 residues. Germline values: CDR1 ENHRY, CDR2 SYGVKD. In DNA, the CDR3 is TGTGCCATCAGTGTTCGCGGGAATTCCTATAATTCACCCCTCCACTTT. This sequence encodes CAISVRGNSYNSPLHF.

Turning to this clonotype: One junction end disagrees with the germline gene, perhaps due to a read error. V usage is TRBV7-8 and J usage is TRBJ2-3; TRBD2 might be the D (6 bases). Germline V gene data show CDR1 as SGHVS and CDR2 as FQNEAQ. CDR3 length: 21 residues. Here the CDR3 reads CASSLKRLFRDWESSTNTQYF. CDR3 nucleotides: TGTGCCAGCAGCTTAAAGCGCTTATTTCGGGACTGGGAATCTAGCACAAATACGCAGTATTTT.

Turning to this clonotype: Because the CDR3 is missing its conserved closing phenylalanine or tryptophan, this is likely a read error. This chain joins TRBV12-3 or TRBV12-4 and TRBJ2-7, with D possibly being TRBD2 (7 bases). CDR3 length: 14 residues. The CDR3 coding sequence is TGTGACAGCAGTTTAAACGGGGGGCGCTTCGAGCAGTACCTC. It specifies CDSSLNGGRFEQYL.

Many counts were recorded for this clonotype. The chain couples TRBV11-3 to TRBJ2-3; TRBD2 matches at 11 bases. Germline loops: CDR1 SGHNT, CDR2 YENEEA. The CDR3 spans 15 residues. V lost 1 base, J lost 8 bases, and 5 bases stayed unmatched. CDR3 loop: CASSLGLAGLGTQYF. CDR3 nucleotides: TGTGCCAGCAGCTTAGGACTAGCGGGACTAGGTACGCAGTATTTT. Complete variable domain (other parts from reference TRBV11-3 and TRBJ2-3): EAGVVQSPRYKIIEKKQPVAFWCNPISGHNTLYWYLQNLGQGPELLIRYENEEAVDDSQLPKDRFSAERLKGVDSTLKIQPAELGDSAVYLCASSLGLAGLGTQYFGPGTRLTVL.

About this clonotype: A much larger clone differs by one base, so this may be a read error. CDR3 coding DNA: TGTGCCAGCAGCCGAGCCATAGCGGGAAGAAACTACGAGCAGTACTTC. Its protein product is CASSRAIAGRNYEQYF. The chain combines TRBV6-6 with TRBJ2-7, with 8 nucleotides matching TRBD2. With V trimmed by 6 bases and J by 3 bases, 13 bases remained unmatched. CDR1 and CDR2 (germline): MNHNY, SVGAGI (reference sequence). The CDR3 loop spans 16 amino acids.

As concerns this clonotype: A much bigger clone sits one base away, suggesting this may be a read error. The gene calls are TRBV5-1 and TRBJ2-1; 11 nucleotides align to TRBD2. The V segment lost 0 bases and the J segment 6 bases; nucleotides outside the gene matches: 8. Per the germline V gene, CDR1 is SGHRS and CDR2 is YFSETQ. This CDR3 spans 17 amino acids. CDR3 loop: CASSLAKSTSGSNEQFF. CDR3 coding DNA: TGCGCCAGCAGCTTGGCGAAATCTACTAGCGGGAGCAATGAGCAGTTCTTC.

On this clonotype: Being one base from a much bigger clone, this may be a read error. V gene TRBV10-3 combines with J gene TRBJ2-2; 8 bases fit TRBD1. The V gene's germline CDR1 is ENHRY and CDR2 SYGVKD. The CDR3 extends over 15 amino acids. CDR3 nucleotides: TGTGTCATCAGTGAAAGACAGGGGATTACCGGGGAGCTGTTTTTT. This translates into CVISERQGITGELFF.

This sequence joins TRBV19 and TRBJ2-1; D is unresolved. This CDR3 is 14 amino acids long. Looked up from germline, CDR1 is LNHDA and CDR2 is SQIVND (reference sequence). Trimming took off 7 bases at V and 1 base at J, with 11 bases between the two ends. CDR3 coding DNA: TGTGCCAGTACTATTGACAAGTCCTACAATGAGCAGTTCTTC. Its protein product is CASTIDKSYNEQFF.

This clonotype was seen only once. A read error may produce the germline difference seen at one junction end. This chain joins TRBV11-2 and TRBJ2-2, with 9 bases aligning to TRBD2. There are 16 residues in the CDR3. Per germline, CDR1 SGHAT and CDR2 FQNNGV. The CDR3 nucleotides are TGTGCTAGCAGCAGTAGCGGGAGTCGTCACACCGGGGAGCTGTTTTTT. Translating gives CASSSSGSRHTGELFF.

Regarding this clonotype: A much larger clone lies one base from this, so it may be a read error. The genes are TRBV12-3 or TRBV12-4 and TRBJ1-1; TRBD1 matches at 9 bases. With V trimmed by 7 bases and J by 4 bases, 10 bases remained unmatched. The CDR3 spans 15 residues. Written as DNA, the CDR3 is TGTGCCAGCACTCCGACAGGGGGTTTGGGCACTGAAGCTTTCTTT. This sequence encodes CASTPTGGLGTEAFF.

This clonotype was seen many times. The V call is TRBV28, the J call TRBJ2-7; tentative D call: TRBD1 (6 bases). Germline V gene lookup returns CDR1 MDHEN and CDR2 SYDVKM. The CDR3 length is 13 residues. Trimming removed 7 bases from V and 3 bases from J, with 13 bases in between. CDR3 bases: TGTGCCAGCACCCCAGGGGCAGTCTACGAGCAGTACTTC. Residues: CASTPGAVYEQYF.

Regarding this clonotype: The conserved phenylalanine or tryptophan normally closing the CDR3 is absent here, so this likely arose from a read error. The chain has TRBV11-2 and TRBJ2-2; D perhaps matches TRBD2 (7 bases). The CDR3 contains 15 residues. Germline-derived CDR1 and CDR2 are SGHAT and FQNNGV. V was pared by 9 bases and J by 4 bases, with 18 bases between. The CDR3 DNA reads as TGTGCCAGTAGCCGGGGGCGGGAGTCCACCGGGGAGCTGTTTTTG. Protein product: CASSRGRESTGELFL.

V gene TRBV11-3 combines with J gene TRBJ2-5, with D tentatively TRBD1 or TRBD2 (6 bases each). The CDR3 covers 15 residues. Germline V CDR1 and CDR2: SGHNT, YENEEA. CDR3 sequence reads: CPISSLKGGGETQYF. The CDR3 region has the DNA TGTCCCATCAGCTCCCTTAAGGGGGGAGGAGAGACCCAGTACTTC. The entire variable domain, with the rest obtained from reference TRBV11-3 and TRBJ2-5, is as follows: EAGVVQSPRYKIIEKKQPVAFWCNPISGHNTLYWYLQNLGQGPELLIRYENEEAVDDSQLPKDRFSAERLKGVDSTLKIQPAELGDSAVYLCPISSLKGGGETQYFGPGTRLLVL.

Note on this clonotype: The CDR3 does not close with the conserved phenylalanine or tryptophan, likely indicating a read error. The V and J genes are TRBV11-2 and TRBJ1-6, with a weak D call TRBD1 (5 bases). Looked up from germline, CDR1 is SGHAT and CDR2 is FQNNGV. CDR3 length: 15 amino acids. The CDR3 DNA is TGTGCTAGCAGCTTAGAAACAGGAGGCAATTCATCCCTCCACTCT. The encoded protein is CASSLETGGNSSLHS.

Of note for this clonotype: A much larger clone is a single base away; this may be a read error. The rearrangement links TRBV6-5 to TRBJ1-5; 8 positions match TRBD1. The germline gives CDR1 MNHEY, CDR2 SVGAGI. The CDR3 is made up of 14 amino acids. In DNA, the CDR3 is TGTGCCAGCAGCAGACGACAGGGGAATCAGGCCCAGCATTTT. It specifies CASSRRQGNQAQHF.

The CDR3 region is CASSSSRIGQGGTEAFF. Written as DNA, the CDR3 is TGTGCCAGCAGCTCAAGTCGAATAGGACAGGGGGGCACTGAAGCTTTCTTT. The chain carries TRBV11-2 and TRBJ1-1; TRBD1 agrees at 10 bases. The trim removed 4 bases at V and 4 bases at J, leaving 12 bases unmatched. There are 17 residues in the CDR3. Looked up from germline, CDR1 is SGHAT and CDR2 is FQNNGV.

Worth noting for this clonotype: An end of the junction differs from the germline gene, which may be a read error. The rearrangement joins TRBV6-1 to TRBJ2-2, with D perhaps TRBD2 (6 bases). The CDR3 extends over 13 amino acids. Germline values: CDR1 MNHNS, CDR2 SASEGT. The CDR3 region is CASSASNTGGLSF. CDR3 nucleotide sequence: TGTGCCAGCAGTGCCTCGAACACCGGGGGACTGTCTTTT.

About this clonotype itself: A much larger clone sits a single nucleotide away, making a read error possible. The CDR3 loop reads CASSFSARNEQFF. CDR3 DNA sequence: TGTGCCAGCAGTTTTAGCGCGAGAAATGAGCAGTTCTTC. J is TRBJ2-1 and V is TRBV12-3 or TRBV12-4, with a possible D match to TRBD2 (5 bases). CDR3 length: 13 amino acids. Trimming took off 3 bases at V and 7 bases at J, with 10 bases between the two ends.

On this clonotype: The conserved closing phenylalanine or tryptophan is absent in this CDR3, likely reflecting a read error. V and J are TRBV6-2 or TRBV6-3 and TRBJ2-5; D uncertain. The germline V gene has CDR1 MNHEY and CDR2 SVGEGT. This CDR3 region has 14 residues. CDR3 amino acids: CACSYATPRETQYL. CDR3 bases: TGTGCCTGCAGTTACGCCACCCCCCGAGAGACCCAGTACCTC.

With regard to this clonotype: It may be a read error: a sequence one base away is much more abundant. The chain carries TRBV6-5 and TRBJ1-4; no clear D. Germline V CDR1 and CDR2: MNHEY, SVGAGI. The CDR3 is 13 amino acids. CDR3 in amino acids: CASSYRFNERLFF. CDR3 in DNA: TGTGCCAGCAGTTACAGGTTTAATGAAAGACTGTTTTTT.